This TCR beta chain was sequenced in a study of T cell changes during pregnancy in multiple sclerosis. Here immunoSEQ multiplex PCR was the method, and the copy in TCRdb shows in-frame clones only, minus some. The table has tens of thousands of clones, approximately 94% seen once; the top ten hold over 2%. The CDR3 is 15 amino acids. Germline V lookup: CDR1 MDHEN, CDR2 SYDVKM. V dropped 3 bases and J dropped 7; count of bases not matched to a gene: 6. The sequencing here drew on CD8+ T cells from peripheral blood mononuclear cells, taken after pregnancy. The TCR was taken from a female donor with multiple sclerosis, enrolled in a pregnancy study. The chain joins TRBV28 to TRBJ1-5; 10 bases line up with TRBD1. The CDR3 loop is CASSLGQGFRQPQHF. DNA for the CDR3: TGTGCCAGCAGTTTGGGACAGGGGTTCCGGCAGCCCCAGCATTTT. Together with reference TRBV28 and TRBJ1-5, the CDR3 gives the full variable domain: DVKVTQSSRYLVKRTGEKVFLECVQDMDHENMFWYRQDPGLGLRLIYFSYDVKMKEKGDIPEGYSVSREKKERFSLILESASTNQTSMYLCASSLGQGFRQPQHFGDGTRLSIL.